This T cell receptor beta chain stems from a study of blood T cell repertoires in COVID-19. Overall study: The United States, Italy and Spain were the sources of the acute and convalescent COVID-19 samples.

As processed by the authors: Reference gene primer amplification yielded estimated nucleated cell counts. Using immunoSEQ multiplex PCR, the repertoire was profiled, and TCRdb retains in-frame clones only, with some absent. That table gives V, J and clone size, and the DNA gave D and trimming. The data contain roughly 200,000 clones, over 75% of them singletons. Germline V gene data show CDR1 as SGHNT and CDR2 as YENEEA. V was pared by 1 base and J by 0 bases, with 8 bases between. This CDR3 is built from 15 residues. The sample was peripheral blood. The TCR sequence derives from a human donor with active or convalescent COVID-19. The donor label of this sample is uncertain. The chain has TRBV11-3 and TRBJ2-3; perhaps TRBD2 as D (5 bases). In DNA form, the CDR3 reads TGTGCCAGCAGCTTAGTAGGCGGGAGCACAGATACGCAGTATTTT. Translated, it gives CASSLVGGSTDTQYF. Full variable domain (remainder filled in from reference TRBV11-3 and TRBJ2-3): EAGVVQSPRYKIIEKKQPVAFWCNPISGHNTLYWYLQNLGQGPELLIRYENEEAVDDSQLPKDRFSAERLKGVDSTLKIQPAELGDSAVYLCASSLVGGSTDTQYFGPGTRLTVL.